The 17 T cell receptor beta chains given below trace back to one sample, sequenced in a study of Graves' ophthalmopathy and Graves' hyperthyroidism. Using RNA transcripts, the TCR beta CDR3 regions were amplified. First-round RT-PCR employed HTBI primers, with a second-round multiplex PCR after it. TCRdb recomputed calls from the multiplex PCR reads with MiXCR, one row per CDR3 protein. The sample records around 1.1 million distinct CDR3 sequences, 36% being singletons. Sequencing used peripheral blood or thyroid tissue (not recorded which). The receptors originated from an adult man with Graves' hyperthyroidism.

This clonotype has more than one count but fewer than ten. The chain combines TRBV7-3 with TRBJ2-2, with 7 nucleotides matching TRBD1. This CDR3 comprises 17 residues. Trimming removed 1 base from V and 2 bases from J; junction bases left unmatched: 7. CDR1 and CDR2 from the germline V gene are SGHTA and FQGTGA. CDR3 sequence reads: CASSLRAGGVNTGELFF. The DNA for the CDR3 is TGTGCCAGCAGCTTAAGGGCAGGGGGTGTCAACACCGGGGAGCTGTTTTTT. Supplemented by reference TRBV7-3 and TRBJ2-2, the full variable domain reads GAGVSQTPSNKVTEKGKYVELRCDPISGHTALYWYRQSLGQGPEFLIYFQGTGAADDSGLPNDRFFAVRPEGSVSTLKIQRTERGDSAVYLCASSLRAGGVNTGELFFGEGSRLTVL.

The chain uses TRBV5-5 and TRBJ2-7, with D possibly being TRBD1 (5 bases). The CDR3 spans 12 residues. The V end was cut by 2 bases, the J end by 5 bases, with 8 bases between. Germline V CDR1 and CDR2: SGHKS, YYEKEE (reference sequence). CDR3 sequence: CASSFLQDEQYF. DNA of the CDR3: TGTGCCAGCAGCTTTTTACAGGACGAGCAGTACTTC. Using reference TRBV5-5 and TRBJ2-7 for the parts outside the CDR3, the full variable domain is DAGVTQSPTHLIKTRGQQVTLRCSPISGHKSVSWYQQVLGQGPQFIFQYYEKEERGRGNFPDRFSARQFPNYSSELNVNALLLGDSALYLCASSFLQDEQYFGPGTRLTVT.

In this sample, this clonotype turned up many times. This chain connects TRBV19 to TRBJ1-6; 7 bases align to TRBD1. Trimming at V came to 10 bases and at J to 7 bases, leaving 10 bases not matched to a gene. The germline CDR1 and CDR2 sequences are LNHDA and SQIVND (reference sequence). This CDR3 region has 14 residues. The CDR3 here is CATSAGQANSPLHF. CDR3 coding DNA: TGTGCCACGTCCGCTGGACAGGCCAATTCACCCCTCCACTTT.

This clonotype was seen more than once but under ten times. The chain has TRBV7-8 and TRBJ2-2; 7 nucleotides agree with TRBD2. The CDR3 covers 18 residues. Germline V gene sequence: CDR1 SGHVS, CDR2 FQNEAQ. V shed 7 bases and J 2 bases; nucleotides not matched to a gene: 16. CDR3: CASNLGAGLAENTGELFF. The CDR3 DNA sequence: TGTGCCAGCAATCTAGGGGCTGGGCTAGCGGAAAACACCGGGGAGCTGTTTTTT.

The chain has TRBV20-1 and TRBJ1-1; D is undetermined. With 1 base removed from V and 8 bases from J, the gap between germline ends came to 8 bases. Germline V gene lookup returns CDR1 DFQATT and CDR2 SNEGSKA (reference sequence). The CDR3 is 11 amino acids. The CDR3 nucleotides read TGCAGTGCTAGAGGGGTCCTAGAAGCTTTCTTT. Translation gives CSARGVLEAFF.

This clonotype has at least ten counts. V gene TRBV15 combines with J gene TRBJ1-1; D not certain. Looked up from germline, CDR1 is LNHNV and CDR2 is YYDKDF (reference sequence). The CDR3 spans 12 residues. The ends were cut back, 6 bases at V and 3 bases at J, with 8 bases in the middle. The CDR3 nucleotides read TGTGCCACCAGAGGAATAGACACTGAAGCTTTCTTT. It codes for CATRGIDTEAFF.

Concerning this clonotype: The CDR3 does not end in the conserved phenylalanine or tryptophan, so this is likely a read error. V gene TRBV5-1 combines with J gene TRBJ2-7, with D maybe TRBD2 (6 bases). The length of the CDR3 is 17 residues. Per germline, CDR1 SGHRS and CDR2 YFSETQ. Deletions cut 7 bases from V and 3 bases from J, with 26 bases between. CDR3 sequence: CASGVGIASLGGYEQYC. CDR3 in DNA: TGCGCCAGCGGCGTTGGCATCGCCTCACTCGGGGGCTACGAGCAGTACTGC.

The DNA for the CDR3 is TGTGCCAGCAGCTTATTCGGGCCCTACATGAACACTGAAGCTTTCTTT. Translation gives CASSLFGPYMNTEAFF. The chain links TRBV11-2 to TRBJ1-1; no firm D call. Trimming removed 2 bases at V and 0 bases at J, with 13 bases between. Germline V gene lookup returns CDR1 SGHAT and CDR2 FQNNGV. The CDR3 is 16 amino acids.

The gene calls are TRBV7-9 and TRBJ2-4; D is possibly TRBD2 (5 bases). V was cut by 3 bases and J by 4 bases, with 16 bases left in between. In germline, CDR1 is SEHNR, CDR2 FQNEAQ (reference sequence). The CDR3 loop spans 16 amino acids. Here the CDR3 reads CASSFVRRGSKNIQYF. DNA for the CDR3: TGTGCCAGCAGCTTTGTACGTCGAGGGTCAAAAAACATTCAGTACTTC.

This clonotype was counted ten times or more. The chain has TRBV28 and TRBJ2-7; D uncertain. This CDR3 contains 12 residues. V was pared by 6 bases and J by 6 bases, with 12 bases between. The germline CDR1 and CDR2 sequences are MDHEN and SYDVKM. The CDR3 DNA sequence: TGTGCCAGCAGCTCCCCAAATCGCGAGCAGTACTTC. This codes for CASSSPNREQYF.

This clonotype is a singleton in its sample. A much larger clone is a single base away; this may be a read error. The chain links TRBV9 to TRBJ1-2; D is perhaps TRBD1 (5 bases). The length of the CDR3 is 12 residues. Looked up from germline, CDR1 is SGDLS and CDR2 is YYNGEE. The CDR3 here is CANSVQGGGYTF. The CDR3 region has the DNA TGTGCCAACAGCGTGCAGGGAGGAGGCTACACCTTC.

This clonotype was found a few times. The V and J genes are TRBV7-9 and TRBJ2-5; the D is unclear. Deletions cut 1 base from V and 3 bases from J, with 9 bases between. The CDR3 extends over 14 amino acids. CDR1 and CDR2 from the germline V gene are SEHNR and FQNEAQ (reference sequence). For the CDR3, the DNA is TGTGCCAGCAGCTTAGAAGCGACCAAAGAGACCCAGTACTTC. It is translated as CASSLEATKETQYF. The variable domain in full, completed from reference TRBV7-9 and TRBJ2-5, reads DTGVSQNPRHKITKRGQNVTFRCDPISEHNRLYWYRQTLGQGPEFLTYFQNEAQLEKSRLLSDRFSAERPKGSFSTLEIQRTEQGDSAMYLCASSLEATKETQYFGPGTRLLVL.

The sample holds a few counts of this clonotype. V usage is TRBV5-6 and J usage is TRBJ2-7; D gene unclear. V was shortened by 1 base and J by 4 bases, with 9 bases between the two germline ends. The CDR3 extends over 13 amino acids. CDR1 and CDR2 from the germline V gene are SGHDT and YYEEEE. CDR3 bases: TGTGCCAGCAGCTTGTGGGTTAGATACGAGCAGTACTTC. It codes for CASSLWVRYEQYF.

With regard to this clonotype: Germline and junction disagree at one end, which may indicate a read error. The chain is built from TRBV10-3 and TRBJ2-2; TRBD2 matches 9 bases. The CDR3 totals 12 residues. Germline CDR1 ENHRY, CDR2 SYGVKD. The CDR3 protein is CAISDGAGGLFF. The CDR3 DNA follows: TGTGCCATCAGTGACGGAGCGGGGGGGCTGTTTTTT.

This clonotype was observed at least ten times. The chain carries TRBV5-1 and TRBJ1-6, with D maybe TRBD1 (5 bases). Germline assignment: CDR1 SGHRS and CDR2 YFSETQ. This CDR3 is built from 15 residues. Trimming left V 1 base short and J 7 bases short, with 12 bases between. CDR3 sequence: CASSLRDGANSPLHF. The CDR3 DNA is TGCGCCAGCAGCTTGAGGGACGGGGCGAATTCACCCCTCCACTTT.

This clonotype was observed many times. This chain joins TRBV29-1 and TRBJ1-3, with D perhaps TRBD1 (5 bases). Germline CDR1 reads SQVTM; CDR2 reads ANQGSEA. Trimming stripped 2 bases from V and 2 bases from J, with 10 bases between. CDR3 length: 14 residues. CDR3 nucleotides: TGCAGCGTTGAAAAGGGACGAACTGGAAACACCATATATTTT. Residues: CSVEKGRTGNTIYF.

The chain couples TRBV29-1 to TRBJ1-2; D is unclear. Trimming removed 8 bases from V and 5 bases from J, with 18 bases in between. The length of the CDR3 is 13 residues. Germline lookup yields CDR1 SQVTM and CDR2 ANQGSEA. CDR3 in DNA: TGCAGCTTGGCGACACTTCACCCATATGGCTACACCTTC. Protein sequence: CSLATLHPYGYTF.